Sequencing of this T cell receptor (beta chain) was carried out in a study of cytomegalovirus exposure and HLA in healthy donors. The PCR made use of 60 Vbeta and 13 Jbeta primers. TCRdb's table, derived via immunoSEQ multiplex PCR, lists solely in-frame clones and lacks some. The repertoire has around 160,000 clones, about 79% of them found once; the top ten carry roughly 13%. The CDR3 consists of 16 residues. The germline gives CDR1 SGHTA, CDR2 FQGNSA. Trimming took 1 base from V and 0 from J, leaving 12 bases between them. J is TRBJ1-1 and V is TRBV7-2; tentative D call: TRBD1 (6 bases). The receptor comes from a man aged 50 to 59 in good health and CMV-seropositive. Input material: PBMCs. The chain's CDR3 is CASSLGVQGMNTEAFF. The CDR3 coding sequence is TGTGCCAGCAGCTTAGGGGTTCAGGGGATGAACACTGAAGCTTTCTTT.